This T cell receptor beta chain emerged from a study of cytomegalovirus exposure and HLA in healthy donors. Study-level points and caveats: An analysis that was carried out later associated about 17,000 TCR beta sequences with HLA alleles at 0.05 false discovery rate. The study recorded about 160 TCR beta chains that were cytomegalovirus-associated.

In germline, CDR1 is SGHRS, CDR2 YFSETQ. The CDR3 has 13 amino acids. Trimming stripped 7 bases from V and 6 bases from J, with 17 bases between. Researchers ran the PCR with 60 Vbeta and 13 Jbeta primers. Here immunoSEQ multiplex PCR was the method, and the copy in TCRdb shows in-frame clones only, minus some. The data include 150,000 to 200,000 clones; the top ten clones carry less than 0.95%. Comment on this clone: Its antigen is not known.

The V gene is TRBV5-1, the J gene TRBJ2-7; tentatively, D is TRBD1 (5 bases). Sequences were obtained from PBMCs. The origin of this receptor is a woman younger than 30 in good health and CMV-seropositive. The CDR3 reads CASRQDSTGEQYF. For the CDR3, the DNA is TGCGCCAGCCGACAAGACAGTACGGGCGAGCAGTACTTC.